The rows below give T cell receptor beta chains drawn from one sample of a study of regulatory T cells in long-lasting Graves disease. TCRdb processed the multiplex PCR reads anew with MiXCR; each CDR3 protein has one entry. This table holds around 500,000 distinct CDR3 sequences, roughly 13% found once. These data also formed part of another study, on T cells in Graves' hyperthyroidism and ophthalmopathy.

The specimen was peripheral blood mononuclear cells (PBMCs), collected at new diagnosis, from a patient treated with antithyroid drugs. Every receptor here comes from a young man with Graves disease. The CDR3 runs from the conserved cysteine through the conserved F or W.

TRBJ2-3 TRBV4-2 CASSQFSESTDTQYF
TRBJ1-1 TRBV30 CAWSVHGGTEAFF
TRBJ1-1 TRBV27 CASRTGRNTEAFF
TRBJ1-1 TRBV20-1 CSALYQGARNTEAFF
TRBJ1-4 TRBV27 CASSFSTTNEKLFF
TRBJ2-7 TRBV12-3/TRBV12-4 CASSPRRGGGYEQYF
TRBJ2-1 TRBV20-1 CSAGLAGGLENEQFF
TRBJ2-7 TRBV3-1 CASSPGTLEREEQYF
TRBJ2-4 TRBV5-1 CASNLGSANIQYF
TRBJ2-6 TRBV10-3 CAISPRLGKVSGANVLTF
TRBJ2-2 TRBV5-1 CASSLMANTRELFF
TRBJ2-7 TRBV20-1 CSARSLAGDEQYF
TRBJ2-7 TRBV7-2 CANSFGLLMGYEQYF
TRBJ1-4 TRBV5-1 CASSRGTVATNEKLFF
TRBJ1-1 TRBV5-1 CASSSGQGEPCTEAFF
TRBJ2-1 TRBV13 CASSLLTDPSYNEQFF
TRBJ2-1 TRBV12-3/TRBV12-4 CASSLTGRYNEQFF
TRBJ1-3 TRBV28 CASSRNAGNTIYF
TRBJ2-7 TRBV20-1 CSPLAGDEQYF
TRBJ2-1 TRBV20-1 CSARAHSRRTDSYNEQFF
TRBJ1-1 TRBV11-2 CASSLSPANTEAFF
TRBJ1-4 TRBV5-1 CASREGGDEKLFF